This TCR beta chain originates from a study of T cell changes during pregnancy in multiple sclerosis. There are 13 residues in the CDR3. In germline, CDR1 is GTSNPN, CDR2 SVGIG (reference sequence). V lost 2 bases and J 2 bases, leaving 9 bases between the germline ends. TCRdb's copy holds only in-frame clones and misses some; the assay was immunoSEQ multiplex PCR. The table has about 75,000 clones, about 93% seen once. Sequences were derived from CD4+ T cells from peripheral blood mononuclear cells, sampled before pregnancy. V is TRBV30 and J is TRBJ1-1, with D possibly being TRBD1 (6 bases). The clonotype was recovered from a female donor with multiple sclerosis, enrolled in a pregnancy study. The DNA for the CDR3 is TGTGCCTGGAGTCAACAGGGAAACACTGAAGCTTTCTTT. Amino acid sequence: CAWSQQGNTEAFF. Full variable domain (rest looked up from reference TRBV30 and TRBJ1-1): SQTIHQWPATLVQPVGSPLSLECTVEGTSNPNLYWYRQAAGRGLQLLFYSVGIGQISSEVPQNLSASRPQDRQFILSSKKLLLSDSGFYLCAWSQQGNTEAFFGQGTRLTVV.